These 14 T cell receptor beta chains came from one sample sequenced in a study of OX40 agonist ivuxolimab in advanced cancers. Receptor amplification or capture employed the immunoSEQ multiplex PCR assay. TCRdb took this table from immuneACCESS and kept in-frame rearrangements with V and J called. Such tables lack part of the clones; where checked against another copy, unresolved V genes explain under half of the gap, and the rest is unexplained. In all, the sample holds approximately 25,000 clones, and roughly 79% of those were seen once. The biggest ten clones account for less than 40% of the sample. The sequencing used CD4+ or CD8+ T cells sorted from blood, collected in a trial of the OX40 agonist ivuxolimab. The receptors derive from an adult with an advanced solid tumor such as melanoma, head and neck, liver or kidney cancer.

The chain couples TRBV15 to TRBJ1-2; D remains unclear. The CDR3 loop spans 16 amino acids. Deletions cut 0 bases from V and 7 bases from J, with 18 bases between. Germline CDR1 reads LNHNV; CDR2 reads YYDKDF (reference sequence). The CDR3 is CATSRDTESQITGYTF. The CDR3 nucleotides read TGTGCCACCAGCAGAGATACCGAGTCCCAAATCACTGGCTACACCTTC.

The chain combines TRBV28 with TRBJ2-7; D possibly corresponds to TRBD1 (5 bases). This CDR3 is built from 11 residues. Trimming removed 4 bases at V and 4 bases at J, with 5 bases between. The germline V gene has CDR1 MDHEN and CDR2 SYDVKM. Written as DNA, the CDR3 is TGTGCCAGCAGTTCAGGGTACGAGCAGTACTTC. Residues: CASSSGYEQYF. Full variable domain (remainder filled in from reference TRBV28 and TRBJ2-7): DVKVTQSSRYLVKRTGEKVFLECVQDMDHENMFWYRQDPGLGLRLIYFSYDVKMKEKGDIPEGYSVSREKKERFSLILESASTNQTSMYLCASSSGYEQYFGPGTRLTVT.

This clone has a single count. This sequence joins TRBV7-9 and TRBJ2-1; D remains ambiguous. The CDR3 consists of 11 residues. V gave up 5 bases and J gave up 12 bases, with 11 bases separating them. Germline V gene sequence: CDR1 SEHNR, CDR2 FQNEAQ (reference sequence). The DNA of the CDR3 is TGTGCCAGCAGCCTTTCTTTTTCGCAGTTCTTC. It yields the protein CASSLSFSQFF.

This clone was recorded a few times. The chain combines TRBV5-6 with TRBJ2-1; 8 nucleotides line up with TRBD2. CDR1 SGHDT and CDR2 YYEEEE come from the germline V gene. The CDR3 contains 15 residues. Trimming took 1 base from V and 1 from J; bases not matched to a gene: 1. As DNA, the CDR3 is TGTGCCAGCAGCTTGTTAGCGGGATCCTACAATGAGCAGTTCTTC. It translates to CASSLLAGSYNEQFF.

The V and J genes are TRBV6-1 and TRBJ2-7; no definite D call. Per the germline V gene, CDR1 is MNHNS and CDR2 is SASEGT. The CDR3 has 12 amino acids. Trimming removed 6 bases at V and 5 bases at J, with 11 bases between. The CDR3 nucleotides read TGTGCCAGCAGCCCGGCTGGGCACGAGCAGTACTTC. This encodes CASSPAGHEQYF.

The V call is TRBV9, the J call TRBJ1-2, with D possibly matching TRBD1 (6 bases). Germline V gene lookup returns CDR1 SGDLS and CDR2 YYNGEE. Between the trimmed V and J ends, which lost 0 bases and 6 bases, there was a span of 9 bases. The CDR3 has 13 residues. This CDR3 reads CASSVDGGDGYTF. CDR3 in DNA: TGTGCCAGCAGCGTAGACGGGGGCGATGGCTACACCTTC.

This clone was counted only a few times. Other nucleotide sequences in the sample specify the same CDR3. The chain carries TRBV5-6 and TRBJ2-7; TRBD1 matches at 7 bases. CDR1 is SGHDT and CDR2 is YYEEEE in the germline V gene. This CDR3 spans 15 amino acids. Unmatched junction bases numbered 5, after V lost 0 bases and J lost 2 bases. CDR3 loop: CASSLEWTGTYEQYF. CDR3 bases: TGTGCCAGCAGCTTGGAGTGGACAGGAACCTACGAGCAGTACTTC.

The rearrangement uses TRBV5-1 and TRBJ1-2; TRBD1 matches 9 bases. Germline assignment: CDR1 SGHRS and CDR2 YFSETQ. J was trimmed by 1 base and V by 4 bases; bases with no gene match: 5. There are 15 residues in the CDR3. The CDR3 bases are TGCGCCAGCAGCACGGACAGGGGCGTTAACTATGGCTACACCTTC. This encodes CASSTDRGVNYGYTF.

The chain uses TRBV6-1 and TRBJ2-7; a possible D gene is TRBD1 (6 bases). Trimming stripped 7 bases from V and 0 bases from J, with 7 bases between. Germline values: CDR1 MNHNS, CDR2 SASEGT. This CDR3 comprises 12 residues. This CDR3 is CASTRGSYEQYF. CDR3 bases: TGTGCCAGCACCAGGGGCTCCTACGAGCAGTACTTC.

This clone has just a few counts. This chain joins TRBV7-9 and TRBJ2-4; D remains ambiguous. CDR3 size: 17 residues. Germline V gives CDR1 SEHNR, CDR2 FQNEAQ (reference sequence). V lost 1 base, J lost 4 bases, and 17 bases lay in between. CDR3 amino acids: CASSLVHVVNGKNIQYF. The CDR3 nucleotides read TGTGCCAGCAGCTTAGTCCATGTCGTAAACGGGAAAAACATTCAGTACTTC. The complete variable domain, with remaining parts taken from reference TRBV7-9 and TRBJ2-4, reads DTGVSQNPRHKITKRGQNVTFRCDPISEHNRLYWYRQTLGQGPEFLTYFQNEAQLEKSRLLSDRFSAERPKGSFSTLEIQRTEQGDSAMYLCASSLVHVVNGKNIQYFGAGTRLSVL.

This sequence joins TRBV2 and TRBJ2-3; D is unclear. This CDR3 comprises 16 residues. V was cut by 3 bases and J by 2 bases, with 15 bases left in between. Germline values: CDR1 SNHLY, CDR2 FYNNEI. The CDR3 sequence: CASSDLYTYTTDTQYF. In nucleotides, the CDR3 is TGTGCCAGCAGTGACCTATATACATATACCACAGATACGCAGTATTTT. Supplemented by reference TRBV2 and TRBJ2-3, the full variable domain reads EPEVTQTPSHQVTQMGQEVILRCVPISNHLYFYWYRQILGQKVEFLVSFYNNEISEKSEIFDDQFSVERPDGSNFTLKIRSTKLEDSAMYFCASSDLYTYTTDTQYFGPGTRLTVL.

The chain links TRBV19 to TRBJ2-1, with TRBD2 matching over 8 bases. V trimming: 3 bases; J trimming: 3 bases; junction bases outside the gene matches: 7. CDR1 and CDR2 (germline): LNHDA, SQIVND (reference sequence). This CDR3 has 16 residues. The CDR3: CASSIAGLAGYNEQFF. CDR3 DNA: TGTGCCAGTAGTATCGCAGGTCTAGCGGGCTACAATGAGCAGTTCTTC.

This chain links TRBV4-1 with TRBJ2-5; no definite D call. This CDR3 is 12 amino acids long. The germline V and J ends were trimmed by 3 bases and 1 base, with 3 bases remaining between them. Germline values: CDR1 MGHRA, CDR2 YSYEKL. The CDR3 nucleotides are TGCGCCAGCAGCCACAGCCAAGAGACCCAGTACTTC. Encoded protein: CASSHSQETQYF.

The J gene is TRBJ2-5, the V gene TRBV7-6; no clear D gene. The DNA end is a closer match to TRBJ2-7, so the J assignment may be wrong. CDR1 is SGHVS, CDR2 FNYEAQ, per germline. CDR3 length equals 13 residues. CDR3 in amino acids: CASSLALFDEQYF. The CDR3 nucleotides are TGTGCCAGCAGCTTAGCGTTGTTCGACGAGCAGTACTTC.